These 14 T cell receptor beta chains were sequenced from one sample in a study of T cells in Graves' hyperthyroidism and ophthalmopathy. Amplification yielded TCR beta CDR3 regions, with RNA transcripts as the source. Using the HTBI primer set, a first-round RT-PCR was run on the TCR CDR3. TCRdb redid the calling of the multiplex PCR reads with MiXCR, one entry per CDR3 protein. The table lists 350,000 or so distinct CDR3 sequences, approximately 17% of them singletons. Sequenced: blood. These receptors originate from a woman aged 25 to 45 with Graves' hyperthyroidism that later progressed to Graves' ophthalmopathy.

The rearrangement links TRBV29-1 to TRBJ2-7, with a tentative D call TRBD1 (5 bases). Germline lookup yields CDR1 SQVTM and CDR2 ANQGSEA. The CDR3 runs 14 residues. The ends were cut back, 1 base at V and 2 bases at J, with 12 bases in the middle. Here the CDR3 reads CSVEGQGGPYEQYF. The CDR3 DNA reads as TGCAGCGTTGAAGGGCAGGGCGGCCCCTACGAGCAGTACTTC.

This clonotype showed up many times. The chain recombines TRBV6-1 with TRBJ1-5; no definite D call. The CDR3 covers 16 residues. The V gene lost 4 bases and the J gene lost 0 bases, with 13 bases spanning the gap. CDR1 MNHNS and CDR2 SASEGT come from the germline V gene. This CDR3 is CASSGGLGRSNQPQHF. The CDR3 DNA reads TGTGCCAGCAGTGGAGGGCTTGGGCGTAGCAATCAGCCCCAGCATTTT.

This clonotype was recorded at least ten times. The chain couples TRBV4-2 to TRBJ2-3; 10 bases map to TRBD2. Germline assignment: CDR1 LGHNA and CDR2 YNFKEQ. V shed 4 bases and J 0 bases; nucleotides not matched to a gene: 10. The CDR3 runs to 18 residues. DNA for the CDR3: TGTGCCAGCAGCCGTCGGACTCTAGCGGGAGAGAGCACAGATACGCAGTATTTT. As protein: CASSRRTLAGESTDTQYF.

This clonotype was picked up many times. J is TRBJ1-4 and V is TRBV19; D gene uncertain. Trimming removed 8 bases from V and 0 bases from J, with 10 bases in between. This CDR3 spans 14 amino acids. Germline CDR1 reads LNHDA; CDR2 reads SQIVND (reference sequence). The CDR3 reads CASAHRATNEKLFF. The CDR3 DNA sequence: TGTGCCAGTGCCCACAGAGCAACTAATGAAAAACTGTTTTTT.

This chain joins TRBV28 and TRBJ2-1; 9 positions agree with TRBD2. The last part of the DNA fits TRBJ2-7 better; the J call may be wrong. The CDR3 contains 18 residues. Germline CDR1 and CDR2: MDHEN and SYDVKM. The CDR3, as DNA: TGTGCCAGCAGTGGCCTAGCGGGGCTTACCCGCTCCTACAATGAGCAGTACTTC. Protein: CASSGLAGLTRSYNEQYF.

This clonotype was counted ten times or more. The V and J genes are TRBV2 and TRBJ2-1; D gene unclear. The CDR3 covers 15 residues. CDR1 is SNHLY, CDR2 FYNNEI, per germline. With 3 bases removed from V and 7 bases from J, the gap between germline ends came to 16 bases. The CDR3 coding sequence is TGTGCCAGCAGTGATCGGCCGACGTCCGCGAATGAGCAGTTCTTC. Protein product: CASSDRPTSANEQFF.

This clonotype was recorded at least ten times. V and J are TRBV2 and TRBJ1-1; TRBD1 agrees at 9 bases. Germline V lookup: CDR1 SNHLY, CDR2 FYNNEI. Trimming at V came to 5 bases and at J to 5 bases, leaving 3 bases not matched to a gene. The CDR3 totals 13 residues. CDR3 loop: CASSRTGDTEAFF. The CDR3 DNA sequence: TGTGCCAGCAGTCGGACAGGGGATACTGAAGCTTTCTTT.

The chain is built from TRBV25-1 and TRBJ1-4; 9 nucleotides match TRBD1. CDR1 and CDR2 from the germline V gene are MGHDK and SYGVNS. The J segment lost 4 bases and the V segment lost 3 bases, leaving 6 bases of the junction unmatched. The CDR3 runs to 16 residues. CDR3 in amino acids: CASSDPGQGHNEKLFF. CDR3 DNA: TGTGCCAGCAGTGACCCGGGACAGGGCCATAATGAAAAACTGTTTTTT.

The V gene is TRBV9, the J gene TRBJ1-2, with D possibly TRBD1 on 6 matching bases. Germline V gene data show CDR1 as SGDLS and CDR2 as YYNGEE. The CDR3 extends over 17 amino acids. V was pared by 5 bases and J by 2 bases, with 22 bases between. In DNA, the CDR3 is TGTGCCAGCAGTAGGATGATACAGGGCCCAACGAACTATGGCTACACCTTC. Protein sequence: CASSRMIQGPTNYGYTF. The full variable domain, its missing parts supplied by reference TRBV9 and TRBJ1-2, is DSGVTQTPKHLITATGQRVTLRCSPRSGDLSVYWYQQSLDQGLQFLIQYYNGEERAKGNILERFSAQQFPDLHSELNLSSLELGDSALYFCASSRMIQGPTNYGYTFGSGTRLTVV.

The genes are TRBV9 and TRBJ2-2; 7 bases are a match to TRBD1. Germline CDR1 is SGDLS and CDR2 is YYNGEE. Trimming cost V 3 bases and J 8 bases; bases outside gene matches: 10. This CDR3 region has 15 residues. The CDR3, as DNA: TGTGCCAGCAGCGCTCAGACAGGGAGAGTAGGGGAGCTGTTTTTT. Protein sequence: CASSAQTGRVGELFF.

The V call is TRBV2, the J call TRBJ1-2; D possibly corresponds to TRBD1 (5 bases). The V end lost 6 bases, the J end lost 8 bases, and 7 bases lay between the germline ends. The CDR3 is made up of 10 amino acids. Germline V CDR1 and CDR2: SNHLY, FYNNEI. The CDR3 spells CASRGVGYTF. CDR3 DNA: TGTGCCAGCAGGGGGGTCGGCTACACCTTC.

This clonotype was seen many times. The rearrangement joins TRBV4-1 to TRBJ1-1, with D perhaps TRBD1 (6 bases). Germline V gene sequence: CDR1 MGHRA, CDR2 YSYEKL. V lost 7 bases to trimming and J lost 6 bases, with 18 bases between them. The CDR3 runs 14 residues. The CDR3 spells CASTQGQGRAEAFF. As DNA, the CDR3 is TGCGCCAGCACCCAGGGGCAGGGAAGGGCTGAAGCTTTCTTT.

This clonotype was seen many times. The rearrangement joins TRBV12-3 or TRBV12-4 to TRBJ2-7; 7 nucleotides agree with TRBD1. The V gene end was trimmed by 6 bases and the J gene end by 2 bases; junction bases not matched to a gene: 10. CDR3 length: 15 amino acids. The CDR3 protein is CASRARRTGPYEQYF. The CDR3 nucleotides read TGTGCCAGCAGGGCCAGACGGACAGGCCCCTACGAGCAGTACTTC.

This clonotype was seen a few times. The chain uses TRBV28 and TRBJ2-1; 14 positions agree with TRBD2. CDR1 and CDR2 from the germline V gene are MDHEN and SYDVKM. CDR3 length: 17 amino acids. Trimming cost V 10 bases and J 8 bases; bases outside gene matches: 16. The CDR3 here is CAIQPGLAGVEIDEQFF. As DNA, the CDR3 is TGTGCCATCCAACCGGGACTAGCGGGAGTAGAGATCGATGAGCAGTTCTTC.